This T cell receptor (beta chain) was recorded in a study of OX40 agonist ivuxolimab in advanced cancers. This CDR3 has 16 residues. Between the trimmed V and J ends, which lost 0 bases and 3 bases, there was a span of 12 bases. Germline V gene data show CDR1 as LNHNV and CDR2 as YYDKDF (reference sequence). This table comes from immunoSEQ multiplex PCR, and its TCRdb copy is limited to in-frame clones, with some not included. Of under 70,000 clones in the sample, about 92% are singletons; the top ten hold less than 0.7%. The source was CD4+ or CD8+ T cells sorted from blood, collected in a trial of the OX40 agonist ivuxolimab. The chain is built from TRBV15 and TRBJ1-5, with a weak D call TRBD1 (6 bases). The clonotype comes from an adult with an advanced solid tumor such as melanoma, head and neck, liver or kidney cancer. CDR3 protein: CATSRDRRGDNQPQHF. In DNA, the CDR3 is TGTGCCACCAGCAGAGATCGCAGGGGTGACAATCAGCCCCAGCATTTT.